This TCR beta chain was profiled in a study of T cells after yellow fever vaccination. Turning to the study itself: When fractions had low cell numbers, they were prepared with SMART-Seq v4 Ultra Low Input.

By 5'RACE template switching, TCR cDNA was produced, with a universal primer site and UMIs added in the process. TCRdb re-analysed the 5' RACE reads in MiXCR, keeping a single row per CDR3 protein. This table holds about 85,000 distinct CDR3 sequences, 10% to 15% found once. In this sample, this clonotype turned up a few times. From germline, CDR1 is MNHEY and CDR2 SVGAGI. The CDR3 extends over 16 amino acids. With V trimmed by 0 bases and J by 5 bases, 8 bases remained unmatched. The source material was CD8+ T cells not binding an NS4B(214-222) dextramer, sorted from PBMCs, sampled 21 days after the first yellow fever vaccination. This TCR derives from a man aged 18-30 years who received the YFV17D yellow fever vaccine. The chain recombines TRBV6-5 with TRBJ1-1; 8 bases agree with TRBD1. The CDR3 DNA sequence: TGTGCCAGCAGTTACTCGGCAGGGGGCCAGGGAACTGAAGCTTTCTTT. This encodes CASSYSAGGQGTEAFF.